This TCR beta chain was retrieved from a study of blood T cell repertoires in COVID-19. Overall study context: Nucleic acid was either cDNA or gDNA, and it came from T cells, B-cell-depleted T cells, or PBMCs.

TCRdb's copy holds only in-frame clones and misses some; the assay was immunoSEQ multiplex PCR. The sample lists about 80,000 clones; around 83% were seen once. This CDR3 has 13 amino acids. CDR1 is MNHEY, CDR2 SVGAGI, per germline. Trimming pared 7 bases from V and 5 bases from J, leaving 13 bases between. The chain has TRBV6-5 and TRBJ2-3, with D perhaps TRBD2 (7 bases). Specimen: peripheral blood. The sequence derives from a human donor in a cohort sampled during active COVID-19. CDR3 amino acids: CASKRGAGDTQYF. For the CDR3, the DNA is TGTGCCAGCAAACGGGGGGCAGGAGATACGCAGTATTTT.